The TCR beta chain described here comes from a study of T cell clonality in common variable immunodeficiency (dated by TCRdb to about 2015). Study-wide findings and limitations: Compared with healthy controls, CVID subjects showed increased TCRbeta clonality (t-test p = 0.018), a feature most characteristic of about a third of subjects. According to the authors, finding the cause of the higher clonality in CVID would require sequencing the repertoires of T cell subpopulations. CVID TCRbeta sequences were reported to have fewer deletions and N-nucleotide insertions and to lack highly modified clones with 13 or more V deletions. Correlations of repertoire features with clinical complications were constrained by heterogeneity among patients within the CVID cohort. Even though DNA input was equal, the average per sample came to about 81,820 unique sequences for controls compared with about 31,547 for CVID samples. Fewer TCRbeta clones were shared among CVID subjects than among healthy controls (p < 0.0001).

This clone has a count of ten or more. The antigen it binds to is not known. The read ends 3 residues before the CDR3 terminus; that terminus is restored from the germline J gene. Standard criteria were used to diagnose CVID, namely serum IgG, IgA and/or IgM reduced below the normal range together with specific antibody deficiency. The CVID group comprised around 44 subjects, 15 or so female and some 30 male, aged roughly 9 to 64 years with a mean age of approximately 42. Predominantly Caucasian heritage was noted among both the CVID patients and the healthy controls. All CVID subjects had received replacement immunoglobulin therapy for at least one year at the time of study participation. At blood collection, none of the CVID subjects was ill or on immunomodulatory or immunosuppressive medication. Heparinized peripheral whole blood samples of roughly 5 to 8.5 ml were obtained from each donor. TCRbeta CDR3 repertoires were sequenced from genomic DNA of adults with common variable immune deficiency (CVID) and healthy adult controls. Diluted blood was density-centrifuged over Hypaque 1077 or Ficoll-Paque to isolate peripheral blood mononuclear cells. Genomic DNA was extracted from unsorted mononuclear cells by Qiagen column purification or by a centrifugation-based method.

Taken from cysteine to phenylalanine, the CDR3 has 14 residues. Sequencing covers 33 bases of the CDR3, shown here with the frame starting at base 1. From the germline V gene, CDR1 is SGHRS and CDR2 is YFSETQ. The V end loses 4 bases and the J end loses 3 bases, and a stretch of 14 bases separates them. CVID samples and control samples contributed equivalent amounts of genomic DNA as sequencing input. For every sample, a 60 bp segment covering the rearranged TCRbeta CDR3 region was amplified and then sequenced. TCRbeta amplification used the immunoSEQ assay, a bias-corrected multiplex PCR with high-throughput sequencing. Per the source publication's procedure: Each unique nucleotide sequence was treated as a clone and annotated with V, D and J genes, copy number and frequency. Sequences were labeled productive if in frame, and non-productive if out of frame or containing stop codons. As previously described, Shannon's entropy was used to calculate clonality. The predicted amino acid sequences of productive clones were used to derive the mean CDR3 Kyte-Doolittle hydropathy. Scaled V gene usage was hierarchically clustered using Manhattan distance and complete linkage with the R hclust function. To assess clone sharing by CDR3 amino acid sequence, 12 repertoires per group were resampled over 100 rounds. The repertoires were screened for more than 55 published EBV-specific TCRbeta sequences and roughly 240 published CMV-specific TCRbeta sequences. A couple of CVID samples yielding fewer than 10,000 sequences were excluded from analysis, leaving over 35 CVID repertoires. TCRdb carries this immuneACCESS record with in-frame sequences only. Its versions omit some clonotypes, under half of them owing to an unresolved V gene in the studies checked, with the rest unexplained. V and J calls and clone size are those listed in that table; D and trimming were worked out from the DNA. Here the sample lists under 20,000 clones, none seen once only. The top ten hold 24% of the sample.

The sequence is built from TRBV5-1 and TRBJ2-7; the D gene is unclear. The origin of this receptor is a human donor with common variable immunodeficiency. The sample taken for sequencing was peripheral blood mononuclear cells. The CDR3 corresponds to CASSPSTTYYEQYF. CDR3 DNA, as far as it was read: TGCGCCAGCAGCCCAAGCACGACATACTACGAG.